Described below is a single TCR beta chain sequence and its context. The target antigen is unknown. TCRdb's table, derived via immunoSEQ multiplex PCR, lists solely in-frame clones and lacks some. Here the sample spans tens of thousands of clones, 75% to 85% being singletons. This entry comes from a study of cytotoxic CD8 clonotypes in ibrutinib-treated CLL. In the study overall: Partial responses numbered approximately 24 and complete responses 2; after a median about six years, about 14 stayed remitted and roughly twelve progressed. Specimens for response were gathered following a median about a year of therapy, spanning 6 to 36.

Study findings and constraints: With treatment, public clonotypes, which were uncommon, either contracted or remained stable.

V lost 4 bases, J lost 2 bases, and 8 bases lay in between. In germline, CDR1 is SGHTA, CDR2 FQGTGA. The CDR3 totals 13 residues. The sequencing used PBMCs, collected at disease progression, from a patient treated with ibrutinib. The origin of this receptor is a human donor with chronic lymphocytic leukemia. The chain combines TRBV7-3 with TRBJ2-5; D could derive from TRBD1 or TRBD2 (5 bases each). The CDR3 loop is CASSSGPQETQYF. CDR3 DNA: TGTGCCAGCAGCTCGGGACCGCAAGAGACCCAGTACTTC.